The 16 T cell receptor beta chains presented below share a single source sample, sequenced in a study of molecular identifiers for immune sequencing clone quantification. TCRdb re-derived calls from the PCR reads in MiXCR, one entry per CDR3 protein. Of just under 65,000 distinct CDR3 sequences listed, less than 20% are singletons. Sequences were obtained from naive CD8+ T cells from blood, with Jurkat cell RNA spiked in. Noted subset: FACS-sorted CD8+CD4-CCR7+CD45RA+ naive T cells. The receptors originated from a human donor in good health. Some libraries in this study had Jurkat cell RNA spiked in.

In its sample, this clonotype was seen many times. This chain joins TRBV7-9 and TRBJ1-5; D unresolved. This CDR3 is 15 amino acids long. Germline loops: CDR1 SEHNR, CDR2 FQNEAQ (reference sequence). The ends were cut back, 5 bases at V and 0 bases at J, with 11 bases in the middle. In DNA, the CDR3 is TGTGCCAGCAGCGACACGGGGTATAGCAATCAGCCCCAGCATTTT. This sequence encodes CASSDTGYSNQPQHF.

Comments on this clonotype: One base away lies a much larger clone, so this may be a sequencing read error. The rearrangement uses TRBV11-2 and TRBJ1-1; the D gene is possibly TRBD1 (5 bases). Germline lookup yields CDR1 SGHAT and CDR2 FQNNGV. This CDR3 has 16 residues. As DNA, the CDR3 is TGTGCCAGCAGCAAAAGACCGGGACCCCGGAACTCTGAAGCTTTCTTT. Amino acid sequence: CASSKRPGPRNSEAFF.

This clonotype was found many times. The CDR3 DNA reads TGTGCCAGCTCAGGGACTGACTACGAGCAGTACTTC. Translating gives CASSGTDYEQYF. The chain has TRBV16 and TRBJ2-7, with a tentative D call TRBD2 (6 bases). The V end lost 8 bases, the J end lost 3 bases, and 11 bases lay between the germline ends. The CDR3 length is 12 residues. Germline V gene sequence: CDR1 KGHSY, CDR2 FQNENV.

Of note for this clonotype: A much larger clone is a single base away; this may be a read error. V is TRBV5-1 and J is TRBJ2-5, with 7 bases that match TRBD1. The germline gives CDR1 SGHRS, CDR2 YFSETQ. The CDR3 runs 16 residues. Trimming at V came to 0 bases and at J to 6 bases, leaving 11 bases not matched to a gene. CDR3 sequence reads: CASSLAETGSGKTQYF. The CDR3 nucleotides read TGCGCCAGCAGCTTGGCGGAGACAGGGTCCGGGAAGACCCAGTACTTC.

This rearrangement joins TRBV20-1 to TRBJ2-1, with no clear D. The CDR3 has 15 residues. The V gene's germline CDR1 is DFQATT and CDR2 SNEGSKA (reference sequence). V lost 1 base and J 1 base, leaving 11 bases between the germline ends. CDR3 nucleotide sequence: TGCAGTGCTAGAGTCGGCATTTGGTCCTACAATGAGCAGTTCTTC. It is translated as CSARVGIWSYNEQFF.

This clonotype was recorded many times. The V and J genes are TRBV13 and TRBJ2-7; the D is unclear. The CDR3 runs to 16 residues. The V end was cut by 1 base, the J end by 2 bases, with 15 bases between. CDR1 is PRHDT and CDR2 is FYEKMQ in the germline V gene (reference sequence). The CDR3 here is CASSLALNEGPYEQYF. The CDR3, as DNA: TGTGCCAGCAGCTTAGCACTGAACGAAGGGCCCTACGAGCAGTACTTC.

With respect to this clonotype: A single base separates this from a much larger clone, so it may be a read error. This chain uses TRBV2 with TRBJ2-3; tentative D call: TRBD2 (6 bases). The CDR3 length is 16 residues. V dropped 8 bases and J dropped 0 bases, with 18 bases sitting between them. Germline lookup yields CDR1 SNHLY and CDR2 FYNNEI. CDR3 region: CASPPEGTSSTDTQYF. The CDR3 nucleotides read TGTGCCAGCCCACCCGAGGGGACTTCTAGCACAGATACGCAGTATTTT.

This clonotype was found many times. The chain links TRBV20-1 to TRBJ2-7, with 12 bases fitting TRBD2. CDR1 is DFQATT and CDR2 is SNEGSKA in the germline V gene (reference sequence). The CDR3 consists of 16 residues. The trim removed 3 bases at V and 3 bases at J, leaving 9 bases unmatched. In nucleotides, the CDR3 is TGCAGTGCTAGTGGTTCTAGCGGGAGGGTTTACTACGAGCAGTACTTC. Translation gives CSASGSSGRVYYEQYF.

To note about this clonotype: This may stem from a read error, because a much larger clone lies one nucleotide away. The rearrangement links TRBV4-1 to TRBJ2-1; TRBD1 agrees at 9 bases. The CDR3 extends over 16 amino acids. Germline V gives CDR1 MGHRA, CDR2 YSYEKL. CDR3 residues: CASSQTGTGSYNERFF. In DNA, the CDR3 is TGCGCCAGCAGCCAAACCGGGACAGGGAGTTACAATGAGCGGTTCTTC.

A note on this clonotype: At one boundary the junction diverges from the germline segment, which might be a read error. The chain recombines TRBV13 with TRBJ2-7; D assignment may be TRBD1 or TRBD2 (5 bases each). The length of the CDR3 is 17 residues. CDR1 is PRHDT and CDR2 is FYEKMQ in the germline V gene (reference sequence). In nucleotides, the CDR3 is TGTGCCAGCAGCGCCCGTGGGAACAGGAGGCTCGGCTACGAGCTGTACTTC. Its protein product is CASSARGNRRLGYELYF.

On this clonotype itself: A much larger clone differs from this one at a single base, so this may be a read error. The chain employs TRBV13 and TRBJ1-4; D not resolved. The CDR3 sequence is 14 residues long. Germline CDR1 PRHDT, CDR2 FYEKMQ (reference sequence). V lost 4 bases and J lost 3, with 9 bases in between. In DNA, the CDR3 is TGTGCCAGCAGCTCATTGCTTGCTAATGAAAAACTGTTTTTT. This sequence encodes CASSSLLANEKLFF.

In regard to this clonotype: A much larger clone is a single base away; this may be a read error. The CDR3 loop is CASSIDGGAGNQPQHF. The CDR3 coding sequence is TGTGCCAGTAGTATAGATGGCGGGGCCGGGAATCAGCCCCAGCATTTT. The chain joins TRBV19 to TRBJ1-5, with a possible D match to TRBD1 (5 bases). The CDR3 sequence is 16 residues long. From germline, CDR1 is LNHDA and CDR2 SQIVND (reference sequence). With 0 bases removed from V and 4 bases from J, the gap between germline ends came to 13 bases.

This clonotype was counted ten times or more. V gene TRBV6-2 or TRBV6-3 combines with J gene TRBJ2-2; the D is unclear. Looked up from germline, CDR1 is MNHEY and CDR2 is SVGEGT. Trimming cost V 6 bases and J 5 bases, with 7 bases left between them. This CDR3 spans 12 amino acids. The CDR3 DNA sequence: TGTGCCAGCAGCCCAAGTACCGGGGAGCTGTTTTTT. This codes for CASSPSTGELFF.

This clonotype has a handful of counts. Here the CDR3 DNA reads TGTGCCAGCAGCTCCTCCCTTGCAGCCCGGGCGGTTGAGCAGTTCTTC. It codes for CASSSSLAARAVEQFF. The chain joins TRBV7-9 to TRBJ2-1, with D hard to call. Per the germline V gene, CDR1 is SEHNR and CDR2 is FQNEAQ (reference sequence). The ends were cut back, 4 bases at V and 9 bases at J, with 22 bases in the middle. CDR3 length: 16 amino acids.

Concerning this clonotype: A read error may explain this, as a much larger clone is one base away. The conserved phenylalanine or tryptophan normally closing the CDR3 is absent here, so this likely arose from a read error. V usage is TRBV19 and J usage is TRBJ2-1, with D possibly TRBD2 on 6 matching bases. This CDR3 has 14 amino acids. Looked up from germline, CDR1 is LNHDA and CDR2 is SQIVND (reference sequence). Trimming shortened V by 2 bases and J by 7 bases, and 12 bases separated the two germline ends. CDR3 sequence: CASSIWASANEQFL. The CDR3 DNA reads as TGTGCCAGTAGTATATGGGCTAGCGCGAATGAGCAGTTCCTC.

This clonotype was seen repeatedly, ten times or more. The chain recombines TRBV11-2 with TRBJ1-1, with a tentative D call TRBD1 (5 bases). V dropped 6 bases and J dropped 8 bases, with 10 bases sitting between them. Germline values: CDR1 SGHAT, CDR2 FQNNGV. The CDR3 covers 11 residues. The CDR3 reads CASRGLTEAFF. The DNA of the CDR3 is TGTGCCAGCAGGGGACTGACCGAAGCTTTCTTT.